Shown below are 9 T cell receptor beta chains from a single sample sequenced in a study of blood T cell repertoires in COVID-19. Assay used: immunoSEQ multiplex PCR; TCRdb lists only in-frame clones, some missing. The sample consists of 90,000 to 150,000 clones, around 85% of them appearing once. The sample was peripheral blood. Receptors originate from a man aged 50-59 years with acute or convalescent COVID-19.

The chain uses TRBV28 and TRBJ1-2; D unresolved. The CDR3 is 12 amino acids. V was shortened by 7 bases and J by 2 bases, with 8 bases between the two germline ends. Germline CDR1 and CDR2: MDHEN and SYDVKM. The CDR3 reads CASTAGNYGYTF. CDR3 sequence (DNA): TGTGCCAGCACGGCCGGGAACTATGGCTACACCTTC.

The V call is TRBV5-8, the J call TRBJ2-7; 10 bases match TRBD1. The CDR3 totals 16 residues. Germline V gene lookup returns CDR1 SGHTS and CDR2 YDEGEE. V shed 1 base and J 1 base; nucleotides not matched to a gene: 5. This CDR3 is CASSLPDRGLSYEQYF. In DNA, the CDR3 is TGTGCCAGCAGCTTGCCCGACAGGGGGCTGTCCTACGAGCAGTACTTC. The complete variable domain, with remaining parts taken from reference TRBV5-8 and TRBJ2-7, reads EAGVTQSPTHLIKTRGQQATLRCSPISGHTSVYWYQQALGLGLQFLLWYDEGEERNRGNFPPRFSGRQFPNYSSELNVNALELEDSALYLCASSLPDRGLSYEQYFGPGTRLTVT.

This chain connects TRBV20-1 to TRBJ2-1; the match to TRBD2 covers 8 bases. The germline V gene encodes CDR1 DFQATT and CDR2 SNEGSKA (reference sequence). This CDR3 is 14 amino acids long. Unmatched junction bases numbered 8, after V lost 3 bases and J lost 7 bases. Here the CDR3 reads CSASLSGINNEQFF. The CDR3 DNA is TGCAGTGCTAGTCTTAGCGGGATAAATAATGAGCAGTTCTTC.

This sequence joins TRBV19 and TRBJ1-2; no clear D gene. Germline CDR1 reads LNHDA; CDR2 reads SQIVND (reference sequence). The V and J ends lost 5 bases and 1 base respectively, with 5 bases between them. The CDR3 length is 12 residues. For the CDR3, the DNA is TGTGCCAGTAGTTTCGGTAACTATGGCTACACCTTC. Its translation is CASSFGNYGYTF.

The V call is TRBV5-6, the J call TRBJ1-2; D is perhaps TRBD1 (6 bases). The V and J ends lost 3 bases and 5 bases respectively, with 17 bases between them. CDR1 is SGHDT, CDR2 YYEEEE, per germline. CDR3 length: 15 residues. The CDR3 region is CASSYLGGGWYGYTF. The CDR3 nucleotides read TGTGCCAGCAGCTACCTGGGTGGGGGCTGGTATGGCTACACCTTC.

This clone turned up a few times. The J gene is TRBJ1-5, the V gene TRBV6-4, with D tentatively TRBD1 (5 bases). CDR1 and CDR2 (germline): MRHNA, SNTAGT. Between the trimmed V and J ends, which lost 7 bases and 3 bases, there was a span of 13 bases. CDR3 size: 14 residues. This CDR3 is CASNNRDSNQPQHF. The DNA of the CDR3 is TGTGCCAGCAACAACCGGGACTCCAATCAGCCCCAGCATTTT.

The chain uses TRBV28 and TRBJ2-1, with 8 nucleotides matching TRBD1. Trimming removed 6 bases from V and 9 bases from J; junction bases left unmatched: 10. The CDR3 is 14 amino acids. Germline V gives CDR1 MDHEN, CDR2 SYDVKM. The CDR3 DNA reads TGTGCCAGCAGCCCCCGGGCCAGGGGGCTTGAGCAGTTCTTC. The encoded protein is CASSPRARGLEQFF.

The chain couples TRBV28 to TRBJ2-7; D remains unclear. CDR3 length: 15 residues. In germline, CDR1 is MDHEN, CDR2 SYDVKM. Trimming removed 5 bases from V and 9 bases from J, with 23 bases in between. CDR3: CASSRVLSPSGRQYF. The CDR3 nucleotides read TGTGCCAGCAGTCGAGTACTATCACCCTCGGGTCGGCAGTACTTC.

This clone came up once. The chain uses TRBV5-1 and TRBJ2-2; 9 bases are a match to TRBD1. V lost 4 bases to trimming and J lost 4 bases; unmatched junction nucleotides: 8. Germline V gives CDR1 SGHRS, CDR2 YFSETQ. The CDR3 is 16 amino acids. The CDR3 loop reads CASSLQGAVSTGELFF. The CDR3 DNA follows: TGCGCCAGCAGCCTACAGGGGGCAGTGAGCACCGGGGAGCTGTTTTTT. Complete variable domain (other parts from reference TRBV5-1 and TRBJ2-2): KAGVTQTPRYLIKTRGQQVTLSCSPISGHRSVSWYQQTPGQGLQFLFEYFSETQRNKGNFPGRFSGRQFSNSRSEMNVSTLELGDSALYLCASSLQGAVSTGELFFGEGSRLTVL.